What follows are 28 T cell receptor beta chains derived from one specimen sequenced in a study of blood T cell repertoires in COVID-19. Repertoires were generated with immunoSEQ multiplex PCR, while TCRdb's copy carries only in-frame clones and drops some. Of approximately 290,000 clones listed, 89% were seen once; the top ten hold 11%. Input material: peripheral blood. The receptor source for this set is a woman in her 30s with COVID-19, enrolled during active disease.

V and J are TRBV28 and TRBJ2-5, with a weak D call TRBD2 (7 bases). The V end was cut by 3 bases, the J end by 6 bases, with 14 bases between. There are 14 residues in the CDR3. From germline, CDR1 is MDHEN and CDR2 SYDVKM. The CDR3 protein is CASSFGGGAKTQYF. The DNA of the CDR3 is TGTGCCAGCAGTTTTGGAGGGGGGGCGAAGACCCAGTACTTC.

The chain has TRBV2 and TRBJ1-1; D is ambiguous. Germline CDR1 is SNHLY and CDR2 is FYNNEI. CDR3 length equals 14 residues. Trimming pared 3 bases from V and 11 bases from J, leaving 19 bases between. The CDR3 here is CASSDRERRIEAFF. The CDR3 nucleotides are TGTGCCAGCAGTGATAGGGAAAGGAGGATTGAGGCTTTCTTT.

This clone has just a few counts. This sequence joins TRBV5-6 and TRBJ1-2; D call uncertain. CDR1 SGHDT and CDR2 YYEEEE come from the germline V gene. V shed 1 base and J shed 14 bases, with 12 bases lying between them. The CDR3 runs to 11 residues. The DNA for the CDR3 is TGTGCCAGCAGCTTGATGGGAGTGGGTACCTTC. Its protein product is CASSLMGVGTF.

CDR3: CASTLTGGAVRYTF. CDR3 bases: TGTGCCAGCACGCTGACAGGGGGCGCGGTGCGCTACACCTTC. The gene calls are TRBV28 and TRBJ1-2; 10 bases agree with TRBD1. This CDR3 contains 14 residues. V trimming: 7 bases; J trimming: 9 bases; junction bases outside the gene matches: 11. CDR1 is MDHEN and CDR2 is SYDVKM in the germline V gene.

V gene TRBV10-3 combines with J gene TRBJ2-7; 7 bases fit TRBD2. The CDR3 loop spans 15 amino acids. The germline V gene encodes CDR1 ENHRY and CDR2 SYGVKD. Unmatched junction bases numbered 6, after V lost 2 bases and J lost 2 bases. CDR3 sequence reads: CAISEVGLDPYEQYF. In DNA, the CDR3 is TGTGCCATCAGTGAGGTAGGACTAGATCCCTACGAGCAGTACTTC.

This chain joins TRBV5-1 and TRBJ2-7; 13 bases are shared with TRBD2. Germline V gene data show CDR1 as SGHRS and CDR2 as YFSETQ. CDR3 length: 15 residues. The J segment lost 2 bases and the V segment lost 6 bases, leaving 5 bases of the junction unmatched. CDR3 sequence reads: CASKKGTSGAYEQYF. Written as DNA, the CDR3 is TGCGCCAGCAAGAAGGGGACTAGCGGGGCCTACGAGCAGTACTTC.

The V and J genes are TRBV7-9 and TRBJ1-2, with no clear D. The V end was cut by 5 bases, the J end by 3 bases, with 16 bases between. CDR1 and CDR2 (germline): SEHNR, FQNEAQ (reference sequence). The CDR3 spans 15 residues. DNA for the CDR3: TGTGCCAGCAGCGAGAGCGGGGTGGCTTACTATGGCTACACCTTC. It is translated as CASSESGVAYYGYTF.

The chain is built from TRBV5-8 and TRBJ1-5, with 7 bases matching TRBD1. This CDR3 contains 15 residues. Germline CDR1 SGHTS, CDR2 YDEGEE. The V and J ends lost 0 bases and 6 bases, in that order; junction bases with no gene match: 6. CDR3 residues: CASSLGTGFPQPQHF. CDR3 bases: TGTGCCAGCAGCTTGGGGACAGGATTCCCTCAGCCCCAGCATTTT. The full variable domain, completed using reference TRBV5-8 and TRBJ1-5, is EAGVTQSPTHLIKTRGQQATLRCSPISGHTSVYWYQQALGLGLQFLLWYDEGEERNRGNFPPRFSGRQFPNYSSELNVNALELEDSALYLCASSLGTGFPQPQHFGDGTRLSIL.

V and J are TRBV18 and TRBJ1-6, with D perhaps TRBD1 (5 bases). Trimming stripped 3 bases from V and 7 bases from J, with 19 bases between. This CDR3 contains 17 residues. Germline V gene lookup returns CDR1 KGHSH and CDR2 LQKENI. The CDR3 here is CASSPGTLAVANSPLHF. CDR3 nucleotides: TGTGCCAGCTCACCCGGGACTTTGGCAGTGGCAAATTCACCCCTCCACTTT. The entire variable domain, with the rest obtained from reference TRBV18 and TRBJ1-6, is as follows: NAGVMQNPRHLVRRRGQEARLRCSPMKGHSHVYWYRQLPEEGLKFMVYLQKENIIDESGMPKERFSAEFPKEGPSILRIQQVVRGDSAAYFCASSPGTLAVANSPLHFGNGTRLTVT.

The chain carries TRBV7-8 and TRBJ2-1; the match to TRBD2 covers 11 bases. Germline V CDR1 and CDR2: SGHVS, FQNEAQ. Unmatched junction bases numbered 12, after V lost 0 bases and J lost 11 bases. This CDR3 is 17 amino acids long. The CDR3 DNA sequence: TGTGCCAGCAGCTTAGCCCAAACTCGAAGACTAGCGGGGAAGCAGTTCTTC. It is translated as CASSLAQTRRLAGKQFF.

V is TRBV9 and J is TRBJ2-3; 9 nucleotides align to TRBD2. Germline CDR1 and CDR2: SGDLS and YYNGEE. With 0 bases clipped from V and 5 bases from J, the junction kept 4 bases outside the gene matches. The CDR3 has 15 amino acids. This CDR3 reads CASSVDPSGVDTQYF. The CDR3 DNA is TGTGCCAGCAGCGTAGATCCTAGCGGGGTAGATACGCAGTATTTT.

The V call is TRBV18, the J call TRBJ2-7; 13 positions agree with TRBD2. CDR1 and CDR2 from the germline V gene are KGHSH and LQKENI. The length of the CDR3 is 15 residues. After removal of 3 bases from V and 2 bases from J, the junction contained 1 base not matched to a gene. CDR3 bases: TGTGCCAGCTCACCGGGGACTAGCGGGGCCTACGAGCAGTACTTC. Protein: CASSPGTSGAYEQYF.

The CDR3 DNA follows: TGTGCCAGCAGCTTGGTTGGGTCAGGGGCTCTGTTTTTT. Protein: CASSLVGSGALFF. This chain uses TRBV5-5 with TRBJ1-4; tentatively, D is TRBD1 (6 bases). Per germline, CDR1 SGHKS and CDR2 YYEKEE (reference sequence). The CDR3 spans 13 residues. V gave up 0 bases and J gave up 14 bases, with 14 bases separating them.

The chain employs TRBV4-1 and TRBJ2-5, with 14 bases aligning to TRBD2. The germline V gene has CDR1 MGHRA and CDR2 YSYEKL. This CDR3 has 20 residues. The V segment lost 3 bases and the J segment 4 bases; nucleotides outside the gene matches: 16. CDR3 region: CASSHSPGTSGGPRGETQYF. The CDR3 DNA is TGCGCCAGCAGCCATTCGCCTGGGACTAGCGGGGGACCTAGGGGAGAGACCCAGTACTTC.

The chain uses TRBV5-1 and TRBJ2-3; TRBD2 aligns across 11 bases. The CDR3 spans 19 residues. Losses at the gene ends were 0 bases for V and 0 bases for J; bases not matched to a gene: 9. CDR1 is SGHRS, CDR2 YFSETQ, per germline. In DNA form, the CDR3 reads TGCGCCAGCAGCTTGGGTATAGCGGGGGGGCCTGGGAGCACAGATACGCAGTATTTT. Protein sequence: CASSLGIAGGPGSTDTQYF.

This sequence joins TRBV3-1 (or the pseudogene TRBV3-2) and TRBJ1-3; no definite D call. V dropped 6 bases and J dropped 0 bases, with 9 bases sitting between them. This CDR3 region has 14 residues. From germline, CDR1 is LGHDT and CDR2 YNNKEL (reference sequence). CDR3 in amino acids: CASSTDSSGNTIYF. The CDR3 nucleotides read TGTGCCAGCAGTACAGATTCCTCTGGAAACACCATATATTTT.

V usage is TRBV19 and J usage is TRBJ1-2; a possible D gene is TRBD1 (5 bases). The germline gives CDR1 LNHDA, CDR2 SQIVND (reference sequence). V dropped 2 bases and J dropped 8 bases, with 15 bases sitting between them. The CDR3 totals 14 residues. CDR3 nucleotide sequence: TGTGCCAGTAGTATACGGGGGGAGGTAGGAGGCTACACCTTC. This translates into CASSIRGEVGGYTF.

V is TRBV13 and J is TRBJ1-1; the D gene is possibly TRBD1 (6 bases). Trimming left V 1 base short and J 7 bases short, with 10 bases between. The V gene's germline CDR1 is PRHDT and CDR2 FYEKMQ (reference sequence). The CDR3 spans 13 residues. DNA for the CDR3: TGTGCCAGCAGCTTAGAAGCAGGGGTTGAAGCTTTCTTT. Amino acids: CASSLEAGVEAFF.

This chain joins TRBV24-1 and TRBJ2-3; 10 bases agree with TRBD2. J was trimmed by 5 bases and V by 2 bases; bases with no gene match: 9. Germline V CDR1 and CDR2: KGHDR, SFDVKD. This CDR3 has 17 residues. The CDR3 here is CATSDSSGGARGDTQYF. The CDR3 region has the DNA TGTGCCACCAGTGATTCCAGCGGGGGGGCCAGGGGAGATACGCAGTATTTT.

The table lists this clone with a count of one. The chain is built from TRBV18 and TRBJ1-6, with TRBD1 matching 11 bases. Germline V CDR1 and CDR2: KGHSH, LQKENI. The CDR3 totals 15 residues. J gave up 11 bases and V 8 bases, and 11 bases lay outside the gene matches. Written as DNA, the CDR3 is TGTGCCAGCGCCCGGGAGGGACAGGGGGTAACACCCCTCCACTTT. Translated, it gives CASAREGQGVTPLHF.

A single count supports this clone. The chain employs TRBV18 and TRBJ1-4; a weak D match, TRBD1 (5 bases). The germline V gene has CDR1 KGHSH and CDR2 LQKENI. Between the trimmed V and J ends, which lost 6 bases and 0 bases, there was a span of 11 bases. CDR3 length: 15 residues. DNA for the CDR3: TGTGCCAGCTCCCAGGACATTGCAACTAATGAAAAACTGTTTTTT. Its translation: CASSQDIATNEKLFF.

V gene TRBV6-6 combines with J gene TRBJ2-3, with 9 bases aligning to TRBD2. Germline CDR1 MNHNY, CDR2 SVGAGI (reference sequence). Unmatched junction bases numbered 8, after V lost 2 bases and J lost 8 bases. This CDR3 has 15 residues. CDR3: CASSYASGASGTQYF. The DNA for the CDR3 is TGTGCCAGCAGTTACGCTAGCGGGGCCTCGGGTACGCAGTATTTT.

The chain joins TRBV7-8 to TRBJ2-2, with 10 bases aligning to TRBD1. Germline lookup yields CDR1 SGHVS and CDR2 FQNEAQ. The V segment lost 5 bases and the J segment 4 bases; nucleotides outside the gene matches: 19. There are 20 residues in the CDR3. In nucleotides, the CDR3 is TGTGCCAGCAGCCTCCGCCAGGCCTTGACAGGGGGCATCGGCACCGGGGAGCTGTTTTTT. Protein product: CASSLRQALTGGIGTGELFF.

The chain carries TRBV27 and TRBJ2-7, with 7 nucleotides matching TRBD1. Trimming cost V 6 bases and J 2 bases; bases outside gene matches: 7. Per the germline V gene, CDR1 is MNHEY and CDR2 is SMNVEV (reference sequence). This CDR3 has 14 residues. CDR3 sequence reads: CASSQGQAPYEQYF. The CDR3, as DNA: TGTGCCAGCAGCCAAGGACAGGCCCCCTACGAGCAGTACTTC.

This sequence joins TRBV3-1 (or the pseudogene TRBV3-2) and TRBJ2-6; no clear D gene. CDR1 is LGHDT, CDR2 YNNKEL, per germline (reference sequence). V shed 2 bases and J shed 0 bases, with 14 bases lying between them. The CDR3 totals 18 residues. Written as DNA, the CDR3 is TGTGCCAGCAGCCAATGGGTTCAGGTTAGCTCTGGGGCCAACGTCCTGACTTTC. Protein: CASSQWVQVSSGANVLTF.

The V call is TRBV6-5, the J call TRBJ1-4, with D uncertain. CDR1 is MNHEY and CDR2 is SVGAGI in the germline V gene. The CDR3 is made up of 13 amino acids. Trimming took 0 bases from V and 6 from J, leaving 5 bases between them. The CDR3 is CASSYSTYEKLFF. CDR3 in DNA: TGTGCCAGCAGTTACTCGACTTATGAAAAACTGTTTTTT.

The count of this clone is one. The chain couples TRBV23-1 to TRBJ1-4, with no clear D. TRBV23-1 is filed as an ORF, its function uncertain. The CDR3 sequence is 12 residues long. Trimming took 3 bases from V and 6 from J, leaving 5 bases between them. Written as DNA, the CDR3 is TGCGCCAGCAGTCACCTTGATGAAAAACTGTTTTTT. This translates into CASSHLDEKLFF.

In DNA form, the CDR3 reads TGTGCCAGCTCACCGCGGACTAGCGGGGGGGCCGAGTTCTTC. This encodes CASSPRTSGGAEFF. This chain uses TRBV18 with TRBJ2-1; 15 bases map to TRBD2. V dropped 3 bases and J dropped 14; count of bases not matched to a gene: 5. Per germline, CDR1 KGHSH and CDR2 LQKENI. The CDR3 length is 14 residues.